This entry is about one T cell receptor (beta chain). Its antigen is unidentified. Germline-derived CDR1 and CDR2 are MNHNS and SASEGT. CDR3 size: 15 residues. Trimming shortened V by 4 bases and J by 2 bases, and 15 bases separated the two germline ends. The PCR used 52 TRBV and 13 TRBJ primers. Profiled with immunoSEQ multiplex PCR; TCRdb holds only in-frame clones, not every one. The sample includes around 6,000 clones, approximately 90% of them seen just once. This sample is drawn from a study of regulatory T cells. Findings of the study overall: Regulatory T cells from CD3G-deficient patients were less diverse than autologous conventional CD4+ cells and control regulatory cells.

The sample was CD4+ Tregs sorted from blood. The receptor was isolated from a person aged 18 to 35 with CD3G deficiency. V and J are TRBV6-1 and TRBJ2-7, with D tentatively TRBD2 (6 bases). The CDR3 spells CASSVGGRRAYEQYF. In DNA, the CDR3 is TGTGCCAGCAGTGTGGGAGGTAGAAGGGCCTACGAGCAGTACTTC.